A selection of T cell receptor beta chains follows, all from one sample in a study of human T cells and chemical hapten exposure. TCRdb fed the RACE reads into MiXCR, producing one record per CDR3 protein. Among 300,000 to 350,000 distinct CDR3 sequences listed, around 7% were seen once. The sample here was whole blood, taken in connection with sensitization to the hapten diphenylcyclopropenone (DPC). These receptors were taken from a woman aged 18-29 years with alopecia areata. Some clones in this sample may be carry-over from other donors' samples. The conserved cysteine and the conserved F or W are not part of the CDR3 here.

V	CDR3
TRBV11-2	ASSRPPPNTDTQY
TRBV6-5	ASSILWGKNTEAF
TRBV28	ASSKWAWIIHSPLH
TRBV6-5	ASSAGVGGSYNEQF
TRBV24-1	ATSVKENTEAF
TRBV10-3	AISESPRDRGY
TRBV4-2	ASSQERAEAF
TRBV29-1	SVEETQY
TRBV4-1	ASSQDIGDNGYT
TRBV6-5	ASSPIRGLGYGYT
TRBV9	ASSPTGQLEAF
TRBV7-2	ASSILSGGRENIQY
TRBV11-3	ASSPTWEKGDTQY
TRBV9	ASSVAGGYT
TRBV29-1	SVGVTGANVLT
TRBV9	ASSTTSDSWGLAF
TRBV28	ASSFPGGRYEQY
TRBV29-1	RVDDTEAF
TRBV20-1	SAREGGGPYNEQF
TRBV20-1	SARDRANYGYT
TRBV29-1	SVSGESYEQY
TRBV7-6	ASSSRVPDTQY
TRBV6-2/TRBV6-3	ASRTAGHRQGTDTQY
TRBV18	ASGTGTGYGYT
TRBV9	ASSPRGRGFYDTQY
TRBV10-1	ASRAHRGVDGASTDTQY
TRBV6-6	ASSYLAGAQETQY
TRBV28	ASSFTSTGTGSGYT
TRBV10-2	ASNRQGLRGTGELF
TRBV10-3	AISEIPQNTEAF
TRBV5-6	ASSLQGGGNTIY
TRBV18	ASSPGTGDEQY
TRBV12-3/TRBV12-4	ASTLTKVTDTQY
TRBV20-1	SAREGTRLAEQF
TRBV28	ASSPVGPQH
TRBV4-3	ASSQIMEDTQY
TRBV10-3	AISEPKAGGRYGYT
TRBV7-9	ASSLRDREREKLF
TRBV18	ASSLLDSTHEQF
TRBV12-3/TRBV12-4	ASSDTRASADTQY
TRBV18	ASSPYDRTATETQY
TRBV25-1	ASSEPGRNYGYT
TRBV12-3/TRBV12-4	ASSSGNWPDTQY
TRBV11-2	ASSSTGNLYEQY
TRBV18	ASSPEDRTATNEKLF
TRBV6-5	ASSYRGVVGDTQY
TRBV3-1	ASSQGAGGDGSTDTQY
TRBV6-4	ASSAPEQGYREQY
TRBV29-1	SVKGNTEAF
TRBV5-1	ASSITRTGGPYNEQF
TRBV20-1	SARALQKAF
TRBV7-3	ASSPSGGLYNEQF
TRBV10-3	AISTGGLNNEQF
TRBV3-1	ASSLLWGEQY
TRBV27	ASIPSPSSDEQF